This is a list of T cell receptor beta chains from one sample in a study of a mutant IDH1 vaccine in newly diagnosed glioma. Their antigen targets remain unknown. Produced via immunoSEQ multiplex PCR; TCRdb's table is partial and in-frame only. The data hold 30,000 to 35,000 clones, with 50% to 60% observed a single time. Sequencing was performed on PBMCs, taken from a glioma patient whose treatment included an IDH1 peptide vaccine. These TCRs come from a woman between 18 and 29 years old with glioma. The CDR3 runs from the conserved cysteine through the conserved F or W. The D gene is left open where the match is weak. The size of a clone is reported for some rows only, either as once, few or many, or as a class for expanded clones.

J: TRBJ1-2
size: -
D: -
V: TRBV6-5
DNA: TGTGCCAGCAGTTACGGGAACTATGGCTACACCTTC
CDR3: CASSYGNYGYTF

J: TRBJ2-1
size: few
D: -
V: TRBV29-1
DNA: TGCAGCGTCGAAGGTCCAACCAGGGTAAGACCAGACGGCTACAATGAGCAGTTCTTC
CDR3: CSVEGPTRVRPDGYNEQFF

J: TRBJ2-5
size: few
D: TRBD2
V: TRBV2
DNA: TGTGCCAGCAGCTCCGGGGGGACCGGCCAGACCCAGTACTTC
CDR3: CASSSGGTGQTQYF

J: TRBJ2-7
size: -
D: -
V: TRBV7-9
DNA: TGTGCCAGCAGCCTGGAACAAGGCGGGCAGTACTTC
CDR3: CASSLEQGGQYF

J: TRBJ1-1
size: -
D: -
V: TRBV27
DNA: TGTGCCAGCGAGAAGGAGGTTGGGAACAGGGCATCTACTGAAGCTTTCTTT
CDR3: CASEKEVGNRASTEAFF

J: TRBJ1-1
size: -
D: -
V: TRBV6-1
DNA: TGTGCCAGCACTGGACAGATGAACACTGAAGCTTTCTTT
CDR3: CASTGQMNTEAFF

J: TRBJ2-3
size: -
D: -
V: TRBV30
DNA: TGTGCCGGGACCCGGGGGCTAGCGGCAGATACGCAGTATTTT
CDR3: CAGTRGLAADTQYF

J: TRBJ1-1
size: -
D: -
V: TRBV7-2
DNA: TGTGCCAGCACCCTTTACACTGAAGCTTTCTTT
CDR3: CASTLYTEAFF

J: TRBJ1-1
size: -
D: -
V: TRBV13
DNA: TGTGCCAGCAGCTTAGATTTCGGGTCTGAAGCTTTCTTT
CDR3: CASSLDFGSEAFF

J: TRBJ2-1
size: -
D: -
V: TRBV14
DNA: TGTGCCAGCAGCCAGACCTGGGGTGAGCAGTTCTTC
CDR3: CASSQTWGEQFF

J: TRBJ1-5
size: -
D: -
V: TRBV15
DNA: TGTGCCACCAGCCCTTGGGGCAGTAATCAGCCCCAGCATTTT
CDR3: CATSPWGSNQPQHF

J: TRBJ2-3
size: -
D: -
V: TRBV19
DNA: TGTGCCAGTAGTAGAAGAGTACTAGCTAGTGAGCAGTATTTT
CDR3: CASSRRVLASEQYF

J: TRBJ1-2
size: -
D: -
V: TRBV7-9
DNA: TGTGCCAGCAGCTTAACCTTGGCCAGCTATGGCTACACCTTC
CDR3: CASSLTLASYGYTF

J: TRBJ1-5
size: -
D: -
V: TRBV6-1
DNA: TGTGCCAGCAGTGAGGTTGGAGGCTGGCCCCAGCATTTT
CDR3: CASSEVGGWPQHF

J: TRBJ2-5
size: -
D: -
V: TRBV7-2
DNA: TGTGCCAGCAGCTTAGCAGGGCTAGTGAGCGAGACCCAGTACTTC
CDR3: CASSLAGLVSETQYF

J: TRBJ2-5
size: -
D: -
V: TRBV28
DNA: TGTGCCAGCAGACCTGGGACGGATCGGAGAGAGACCCAGTACTTC
CDR3: CASRPGTDRRETQYF

J: TRBJ1-1
size: few
D: TRBD1
V: TRBV7-8
DNA: TGTGCCAGCAGCTTAGCTGGGACAGGGGAAGCTTTCTTT
CDR3: CASSLAGTGEAFF

J: TRBJ1-1
size: few
D: -
V: TRBV19
DNA: TGTGCCAGTAGTCTAAAGAACACTGAAGCTTTCTTT
CDR3: CASSLKNTEAFF

J: TRBJ2-2
size: few
D: -
V: TRBV28
DNA: TGTGCCACAACCCGGCCCTCGTACACCGGGGAGCTGTTTTTT
CDR3: CATTRPSYTGELFF

J: TRBJ1-1
size: -
D: -
V: TRBV18
DNA: TGTGCCAGCTCACCAGCGGGAGTCCAAGCTTTCTTT
CDR3: CASSPAGVQAFF

J: TRBJ2-2
size: -
D: TRBD1
V: TRBV19
DNA: TGTGCCAGTAGTAATGCGGGCAGGGGGCGCCTCGGGGAGCTGTTTTTT
CDR3: CASSNAGRGRLGELFF

J: TRBJ2-7
size: -
D: -
V: TRBV14
DNA: TGTGCCAGCAGCCGAGTGACCTACGAGCAGTACTTC
CDR3: CASSRVTYEQYF

J: TRBJ1-5
size: -
D: -
V: TRBV4-3
DNA: TGCGCCAGCAGCCAAGAGGTCAGCCCGGGGGGCAATCAGCCCCAGCATTTT
CDR3: CASSQEVSPGGNQPQHF

J: TRBJ2-6
size: -
D: -
V: TRBV4-3
DNA: TGCGCCAGCAGCCCCTCTACAACGTCACAAAGTCGGGCCAACGTCCTGACTTTC
CDR3: CASSPSTTSQSRANVLTF

J: TRBJ1-2
size: -
D: -
V: TRBV28
DNA: TGTGCCAGCAGGGGCCGGGACCGAAGCTATGGCTACACCTTC
CDR3: CASRGRDRSYGYTF

J: TRBJ2-1
size: -
D: TRBD1
V: TRBV6-1
DNA: TGTGCCAGCGGGCGGGACAGGGGCCCAAATGAGCAGTTCTTC
CDR3: CASGRDRGPNEQFF

J: TRBJ2-1
size: -
D: -
V: TRBV29-1
DNA: TGCAGCGTTGAAGATCCTCCGGGAAGCTCCTACAATGAGCAGTTCTTC
CDR3: CSVEDPPGSSYNEQFF

J: TRBJ1-1
size: few
D: -
V: TRBV7-2
DNA: TGTGCCAGCAGCTTAGAGGGGAACACTGAAGCTTTCTTT
CDR3: CASSLEGNTEAFF

J: TRBJ1-1
size: -
D: -
V: TRBV5-1
DNA: TGCGCCAGCAGCTCGTATTCGGGCACTGAAGCTTTCTTT
CDR3: CASSSYSGTEAFF

J: TRBJ2-3
size: -
D: -
V: TRBV4-2
DNA: TGTGCCAGCAGCTTTCGAATCGGGTCAGATACGCAGTATTTT
CDR3: CASSFRIGSDTQYF

J: TRBJ2-1
size: -
D: -
V: TRBV5-6
DNA: TGTGCCAGCAGCTGGTTGAGAGGCTCCTACAATGAGCAGTTCTTC
CDR3: CASSWLRGSYNEQFF

J: TRBJ1-2
size: -
D: -
V: TRBV19
DNA: TGTGCCAGTAGCCTACAGGCAGGGTTTAGCTCCTACACCTTC
CDR3: CASSLQAGFSSYTF

J: TRBJ1-4
size: -
D: -
V: TRBV6-5
DNA: TGTGCCAGCAAATACAGCTTATCTAATGAAAAACTGTTTTTT
CDR3: CASKYSLSNEKLFF

J: TRBJ1-5
size: -
D: TRBD1
V: TRBV4-1
DNA: TGCGCCAGCAGCCGAGCGGCCGGACAGGGGAGCGATCAGCCCCAGCATTTT
CDR3: CASSRAAGQGSDQPQHF

J: TRBJ1-1
size: few
D: -
V: TRBV6-5
DNA: TGTGCCAGCAGGCCCCCAGCGGGCCCGAACACTGAAGCTTTCTTT
CDR3: CASRPPAGPNTEAFF

J: TRBJ1-2
size: -
D: -
V: TRBV4-3
DNA: TGCGCCAGCAGCCAGGTATCATCGGACGGTCCTTATGGCTACACCTTC
CDR3: CASSQVSSDGPYGYTF